This T cell receptor (beta chain) was recorded in a study of CD8 T cells in Susac syndrome. The CDR3 runs 16 residues. The V gene's germline CDR1 is MNHEY and CDR2 SVGEGT. The germline V and J ends were trimmed by 6 bases and 5 bases, with 22 bases remaining between them. RNA in amounts of about 0.5 to 1 ug was reverse transcribed with random hexamers. TCRdb re-called the immunoSEQ multiplex PCR reads with MiXCR, one entry per CDR3 protein. The table includes approximately 130,000 distinct CDR3 sequences, approximately 90% detected once. Sequenced input: CD8+ T cells from PBMCs. The sequence came from a human donor with multiple sclerosis. The chain links TRBV6-2 or TRBV6-3 to TRBJ2-5; D unresolved. The CDR3 DNA follows: TGTGCCAGCAGCGGCCTGAAATCCAACGTCGGGGAGACCCAGTACTTC. The encoded protein is CASSGLKSNVGETQYF.